Reported below is one T cell receptor (beta chain). The sample comes from a study of blood T cell repertoires in COVID-19. On the study more broadly: Specimens from acute and convalescent COVID-19 originated in the United States, Italy and Spain. From T cells, B-cell-depleted T cells, or PBMCs came the material, which was cDNA or gDNA.

Study members were between roughly 18 and 100 years old and lived in 20 to 25 US regions. The authors' processing: Researchers report that nucleated cell counts were estimated from reference gene primer amplification. TCRdb's table, derived via immunoSEQ multiplex PCR, lists solely in-frame clones and lacks some. The V and J calls and clone size come from that table; D and trimming were worked out from the DNA. The sample lists more than 200,000 clones; around 87% were seen once. Sample: PBMCs or T cells enriched from blood (not recorded which). The clonotype comes from a woman between 25 and 40 years old with acute COVID-19.

In DNA, the CDR3 is TGCGCCAGCAGCCGGGAGGGTTCGAATCAGCCCCAGCATTTT. Translating it yields CASSREGSNQPQHF. V gene TRBV5-1 combines with J gene TRBJ1-5; D unresolved. CDR1 is SGHRS, CDR2 YFSETQ, per germline. This CDR3 has 14 residues. Trimming took 4 bases from V and 4 from J, leaving 12 bases between them.